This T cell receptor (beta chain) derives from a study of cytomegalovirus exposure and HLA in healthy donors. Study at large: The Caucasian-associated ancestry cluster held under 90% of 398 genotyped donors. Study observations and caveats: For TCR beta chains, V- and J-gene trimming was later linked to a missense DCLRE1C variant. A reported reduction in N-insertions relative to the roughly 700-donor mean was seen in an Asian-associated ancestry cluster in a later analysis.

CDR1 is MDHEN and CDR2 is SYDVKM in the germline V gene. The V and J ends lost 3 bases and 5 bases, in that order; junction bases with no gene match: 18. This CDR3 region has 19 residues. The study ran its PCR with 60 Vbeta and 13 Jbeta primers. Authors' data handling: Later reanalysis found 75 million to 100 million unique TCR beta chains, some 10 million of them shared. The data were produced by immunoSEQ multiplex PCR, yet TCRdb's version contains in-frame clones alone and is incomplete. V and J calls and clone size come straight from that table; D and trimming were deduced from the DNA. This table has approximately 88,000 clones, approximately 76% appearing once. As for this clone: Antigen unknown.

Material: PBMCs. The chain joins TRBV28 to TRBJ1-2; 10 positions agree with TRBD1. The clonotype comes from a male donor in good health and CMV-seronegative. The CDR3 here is CASSFLLKKGDRGRYGYTF. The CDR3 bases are TGTGCCAGCAGTTTCCTCCTTAAAAAGGGGGACAGGGGACGATATGGCTACACCTTC.